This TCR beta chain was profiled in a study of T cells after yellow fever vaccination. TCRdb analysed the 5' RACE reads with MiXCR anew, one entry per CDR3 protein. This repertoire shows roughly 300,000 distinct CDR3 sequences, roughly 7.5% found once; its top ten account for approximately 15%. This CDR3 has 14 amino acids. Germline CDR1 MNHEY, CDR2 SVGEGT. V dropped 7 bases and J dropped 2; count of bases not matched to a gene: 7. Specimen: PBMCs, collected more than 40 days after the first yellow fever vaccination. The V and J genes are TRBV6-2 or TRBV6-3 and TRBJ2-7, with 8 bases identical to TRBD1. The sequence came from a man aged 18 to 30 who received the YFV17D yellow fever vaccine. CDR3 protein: CASKPGGDPYEQYV. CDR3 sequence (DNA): TGTGCCAGCAAACCAGGGGGCGACCCCTACGAGCAGTACGTC.